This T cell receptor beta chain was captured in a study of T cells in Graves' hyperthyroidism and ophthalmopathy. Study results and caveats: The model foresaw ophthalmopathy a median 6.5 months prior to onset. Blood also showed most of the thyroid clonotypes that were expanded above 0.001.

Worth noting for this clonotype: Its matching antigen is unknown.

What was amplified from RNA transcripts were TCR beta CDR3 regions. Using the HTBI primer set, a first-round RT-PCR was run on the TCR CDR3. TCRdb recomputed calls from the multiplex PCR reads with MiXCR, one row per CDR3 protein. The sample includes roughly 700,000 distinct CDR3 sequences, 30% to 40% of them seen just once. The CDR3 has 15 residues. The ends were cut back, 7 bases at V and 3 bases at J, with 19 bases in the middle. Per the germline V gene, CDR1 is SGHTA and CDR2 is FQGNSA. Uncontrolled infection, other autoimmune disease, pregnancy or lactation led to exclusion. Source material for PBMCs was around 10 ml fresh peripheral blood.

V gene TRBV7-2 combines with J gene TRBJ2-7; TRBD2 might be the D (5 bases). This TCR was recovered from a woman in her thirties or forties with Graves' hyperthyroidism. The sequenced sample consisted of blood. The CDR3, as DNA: TGTGCCAGCACCACGTGGGCTAGCTGGGGCTACGAGCAGTACTTC. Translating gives CASTTWASWGYEQYF.